Listed below are T cell receptor beta chains from one sample, sequenced in a study of human T cells and chemical hapten exposure. TCRdb re-called the RACE reads with MiXCR, one entry per CDR3 protein. The sample has fewer than 100,000 distinct CDR3 sequences; 9% to 9.5% are singletons. The specimen was whole blood, collected in connection with sensitization to the hapten diphenylcyclopropenone (DPC). These receptors originate from a woman in her 40s with alopecia areata. Some clones in this sample may be carry-over from other donors' samples. Both conserved end residues are part of each CDR3. The D gene is left open where the match is weak. A row's size may be missing; if present it is once, few, many or a size class.

>many|TRBV5-1|NA|TRBJ2-1
CASSLGGDTYNEQFF
TGCGCCAGCAGCTTGGGCGGGGATACCTACAATGAGCAGTTCTTC
>few|TRBV7-2|NA|TRBJ2-6
CASSPGAPFSGANVLTF
TGTGCCAGCAGCCCCGGGGCGCCTTTCTCTGGGGCCAACGTCCTGACTTTC
>many|TRBV20-1|TRBD2|TRBJ2-1
CSASSLWTSGFSYNEQFF
TGCAGTGCTAGTTCCCTCTGGACTAGCGGGTTCTCCTACAATGAGCAGTTCTTC
>many|TRBV10-3|NA|TRBJ2-7
CAISESFEQYF
TGTGCCATCAGTGAGTCTTTTGAGCAGTACTTC
>few|TRBV11-1|NA|TRBJ2-7
CASSRRTVSSYEQYF
TGTGCCAGCAGCCGGAGAACGGTGAGCTCCTACGAGCAGTACTTC
>NA|TRBV20-1|TRBD1|TRBJ2-3
CSAPPDRTFTDTQYF
TGCAGTGCCCCCCCGGACAGGACCTTCACAGATACGCAGTATTTT
>many|TRBV4-3|NA|TRBJ2-1
CASSQRTGAYNEQFF
TGCGCCAGCAGCCAACGGACGGGAGCCTACAATGAGCAGTTCTTC
>many|TRBV7-2|NA|TRBJ1-2
CASSRTWDPDGYTF
TGTGCCAGCAGCCGGACATGGGATCCAGATGGCTACACCTTC
>NA|TRBV6-2/TRBV6-3|NA|TRBJ1-5
CASSLGQTNQPQHF
TGTGCCAGCAGTCTCGGACAGACCAATCAGCCCCAGCATTTT
>NA|TRBV30|TRBD1|TRBJ2-7
CAWSGGEGAAYEQYF
TGTGCCTGGAGTGGCGGTGAGGGGGCAGCCTACGAGCAGTACTTC
>NA|TRBV28|NA|TRBJ1-2
CASSFRSYGYTF
TGTGCCAGCAGTTTCCGGAGCTATGGCTACACCTTC
>many|TRBV6-2/TRBV6-3|TRBD2|TRBJ2-3
CASRPGLAGTDTQYF
TGTGCCAGCAGACCGGGACTAGCGGGAACAGATACGCAGTATTTT
>many|TRBV7-9|NA|TRBJ1-2
CASSPEVGYGYTF
TGTGCCAGCAGCCCCGAGGTTGGCTATGGCTACACCTTC
>many|TRBV18|NA|TRBJ2-3
CASSPNPIYRRSTDTQYF
TGTGCCAGCTCACCGAACCCAATCTACCGACGTAGCACAGATACGCAGTATTTT
>many|TRBV20-1|NA|TRBJ1-5
CSAELRGGQPQHF
TGCAGTGCTGAACTCAGGGGCGGTCAGCCCCAGCATTTT
>few|TRBV24-1|NA|TRBJ2-7
CATSDRDSLSYEQYF
TGTGCCACCAGTGACCGAGACTCCCTCTCCTACGAGCAGTACTTC
>NA|TRBV29-1|TRBD1|TRBJ1-1
CSVETRTGEAFF
TGCAGCGTTGAAACGAGGACAGGCGAAGCTTTCTTT
>NA|TRBV18|NA|TRBJ2-1
CASSPGDKFEQFF
TGTGCCAGCTCACCGGGAGACAAATTCGAGCAGTTCTTC
>NA|TRBV2|NA|TRBJ1-1
CASSDQMNTEAFF
TGTGCCAGCAGTGATCAAATGAACACTGAAGCTTTCTTT
>many|TRBV5-6|TRBD1|TRBJ1-4
CASSRQGANEKLFF
TGTGCCAGCAGCCGACAGGGGGCTAATGAAAAACTGTTTTTT
>NA|TRBV27|TRBD1|TRBJ1-6
CASSPTGRSPLHF
TGTGCCAGCAGCCCGACAGGGCGGTCACCCCTCCACTTT
>NA|TRBV7-8|TRBD2|TRBJ2-3
CASKGTSGNIRDTQYF
TGTGCCAGCAAAGGGACTAGCGGGAACATCAGAGATACGCAGTATTTT
>few|TRBV6-2/TRBV6-3|NA|TRBJ2-7
CASSYLQGREQYF
TGTGCCAGCAGTTACCTTCAGGGCCGCGAGCAGTACTTC
>few|TRBV4-1|NA|TRBJ2-3
CASSQETDTQYF
TGCGCCAGCAGCCAAGAAACAGATACGCAGTATTTT
>few|TRBV7-9|TRBD1|TRBJ2-3
CASSSGQGALYGTDTQYF
TGTGCCAGCAGCTCGGGACAGGGCGCACTATACGGCACAGATACGCAGTATTTT
>NA|TRBV30|NA|TRBJ1-1
CAWSDGTATEAFF
TGTGCCTGGAGTGACGGGACGGCCACTGAAGCTTTCTTT
>NA|TRBV11-2|NA|TRBJ2-1
CASSSARVRERATGNEQFF
TGTGCCAGCAGCTCTGCCAGGGTCCGGGAGAGAGCTACGGGGAATGAGCAGTTCTTC
>NA|TRBV10-3|NA|TRBJ2-2
CATQGNTGELFF
TGTGCCACCCAGGGGAACACCGGGGAGCTGTTTTTT
>NA|TRBV9|NA|TRBJ1-6
CASGITGLGSPLHF
TGTGCCAGCGGGATCACAGGGTTGGGCTCACCCCTCCACTTT